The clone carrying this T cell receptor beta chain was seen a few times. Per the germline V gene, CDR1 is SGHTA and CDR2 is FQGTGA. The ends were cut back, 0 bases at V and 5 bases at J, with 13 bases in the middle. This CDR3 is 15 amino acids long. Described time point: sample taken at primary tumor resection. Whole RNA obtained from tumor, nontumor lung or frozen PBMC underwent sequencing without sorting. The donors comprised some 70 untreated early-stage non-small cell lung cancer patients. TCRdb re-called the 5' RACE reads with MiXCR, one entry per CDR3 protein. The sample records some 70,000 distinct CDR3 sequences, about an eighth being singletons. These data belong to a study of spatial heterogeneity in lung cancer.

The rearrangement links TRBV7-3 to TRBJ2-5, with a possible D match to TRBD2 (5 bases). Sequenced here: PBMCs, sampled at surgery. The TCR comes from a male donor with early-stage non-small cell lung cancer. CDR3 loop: CASSLTPASLETQYF. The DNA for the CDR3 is TGTGCCAGCAGCTTAACTCCCGCTAGCTTGGAGACCCAGTACTTC.